This T cell receptor (beta chain) was sequenced in a study of T cells in Graves' hyperthyroidism and ophthalmopathy (dated by TCRdb to about 2019). Study-level background: Peripheral blood was sampled at the time of initial diagnosis, prior to any treatment. TCR V-J signatures able to tell the groups apart were searched for in a discovery cohort of 100 or so patients, of whom around 42 had Graves' ophthalmopathy and roughly 57 had stable Graves' hyperthyroidism. Prospective prediction of ophthalmopathy was tested in an independent validation cohort of fewer than 20 hyperthyroidism patients and around 16 patients who later progressed to ophthalmopathy. The 75 to 100 discovery patients were divided at random into training and test sets in a 7:3 ratio. Thyroid tissue and blood T-cell repertoires from about six Graves' hyperthyroidism patients were also compared in the study. Once sampling was done, hyperthyroidism patients were given methimazole at a starting dose of 30 mg daily, whereas ophthalmopathy patients were given high-dose intravenous methylprednisolone. TCR Vbeta CDR3 sequencing of some 140 peripheral blood samples (43 ophthalmopathy, roughly 72 hyperthyroidism and around 17 progressor patients) is reported in the paper.

What the work shows at the level of the full study, not this receptor alone: Most expanded thyroid clonotypes (frequency above 0.001) were also detected in blood, suggesting blood repertoires may reflect thyroid immune responses. A 13 V-J signature model separated ophthalmopathy from stable hyperthyroidism, with roughly 88% sensitivity and roughly 81% specificity in cross-validation and 80%/75% in testing. No statistical method was used to fix the sample size in advance, and group allocation was not hidden from the investigators. During validation, the model predicted progression to ophthalmopathy a median of around six months ahead of onset, with 70.59% sensitivity and about 75% specificity.

Ophthalmopathy patients had moderately to severely active disease, Clinical Activity Score of at least 3, NOSPECS grade of at least 4, and duration under 3 months. Exclusion was applied to patients with uncontrolled infections, other autoimmune diseases, pregnancy or lactation. Diagnoses relied on clinical symptoms, serum thyroxine and TRAb, thyroid ultrasound and orbital computed tomography. Ficoll-Paque density gradient centrifugation was used to isolate PBMCs from about 10 ml of fresh peripheral blood. Trizol reagent was used to extract total RNA, and RNA quality was then checked on an Agilent 2100 Bioanalyzer. The TCR beta CDR3 regions were amplified from the RNA transcripts. The TCR CDR3 was subjected to a first round of RT-PCR using the HTBI primer set and the Qiagen OneStep RT-PCR kit. Libraries were constructed in a second round of multiplex PCR, after which size selection and purification were performed. Sequencing of the libraries was done on an Illumina HiSeq2000 using paired-end 100 bp reads. In the paper's pipeline: SOAPnuke was used to process the raw data, with reads discarded if the reads contained adapters or uncalled bases, had a mean Phred below 15, or lacked an exact constant-primer or identifier match. High-quality paired reads were merged using COPE v1.2.5, and each unique nucleotide sequence was defined as a clonotype. Clonotypes were aligned to IMGT TRBV, TRBD and TRBJ reference segments using MiTCR v1.1. Only V-J combinations with frequency above 0.0001, covering 98% to 99.2% of repertoires, were analysed. The TCS score was defined as F50 (clonal expansion) divided by E x V (chaos), with BLOSUM62-based TCRdist calculated between CDR3 peptides within each V-J. Welch's t-statistics and random forest reduced fewer than 600 V-J features to around 14, which were used in a naive Bayes classifier (R e1071). The similarity between thyroid and blood repertoires was quantified using the Morisita-Horn index. TCRdb cleaned the public reads at Q25 with fastp, built clones with MiXCR and kept in-frame beta chains. Every distinct CDR3 protein forms one entry, paired with its most common genes and DNA. The V and J calls, along with clone size, are taken from TCRdb and not from the paper's own processing. Present in this sample are more than 500,000 distinct CDR3 sequences, roughly 14% of which were seen just once. Around 4.5% of the sample rests with the top ten.

This clonotype showed up many times. The antigen it recognizes is unknown. The record has no base qualities; no much larger clone is one base away. V and J are truncated by 3 bases and 1 base respectively, leaving an intervening sequence of 10 bases. Counted from cysteine to phenylalanine, this CDR3 has 14 amino acids. Only CDR3 DNA remains: 42 bases, in frame from the first base. From a lookup of the germline V gene, CDR1 and CDR2 are MDHEN and SYDVKM. This receptor was taken from a woman between 40 and 50 years old with Graves' ophthalmopathy. Sequenced input: blood. The rearrangement combines TRBV28 with TRBJ2-7; the D gene cannot be named for sure. The nucleotide sequence reads TGTGCCAGCAGTTTGGTAGGGATGTCCTACGAGCAGTACTTC. Protein translation: CASSLVGMSYEQYF.